This is a list of T cell receptor beta chains from one sample in a study of blood T cell repertoires in COVID-19. Some clones are missing from TCRdb's copy, which holds only in-frame ones; the method was immunoSEQ multiplex PCR. The sample carries about 190,000 clones, about 75% recorded once. Material for sequencing was peripheral blood. The receptors stem from a woman in her 70s with acute or convalescent COVID-19. CDR3s include the opening cysteine and the closing phenylalanine or tryptophan. Each record gives: clone size, D gene, V gene, J gene, CDR3 DNA, CDR3 protein. The D gene is left open where the match is weak. For some rows the clone size is stated as once, few or many, or as a class when expanded; others skip it.

>once|.|TRBV10-2|TRBJ2-7
TGCGCCAGCACGGACACACTCTCCGGATACGAGCAGTACTTC
CASTDTLSGYEQYF
>.|TRBD2|TRBV11-3|TRBJ2-2
TGTGCCAGCAGCTTAAGCGGGGGTCCTACCGGGGAGCTGTTTTTT
CASSLSGGPTGELFF
>.|.|TRBV2|TRBJ2-5
TGTGCCAGCAGTACGACTTGGACAGCCGGTGCTGAGACCCAGTACTTC
CASSTTWTAGAETQYF
>.|.|TRBV4-2|TRBJ2-2
TGTGCCAGCAGCCAGAGTCTTGGGCAAAACACCGGGGAGCTGTTTTTT
CASSQSLGQNTGELFF
>.|.|TRBV5-1|TRBJ1-2
TGCGCCAGCAGCCTAGGGGCGGGATCAGGCTATGGCTACACCTTC
CASSLGAGSGYGYTF
>.|.|TRBV6-5|TRBJ1-5
TGTGCCAGCAGATTAGCCGCCTGGGGGGGTCAGCCCCAGCATTTT
CASRLAAWGGQPQHF
>.|TRBD2|TRBV25-1|TRBJ2-2
TGTGCCAGCAGTGAATCACCGGGGGGGGCAGCTTTAGGGGAGCTGTTTTTT
CASSESPGGAALGELFF
>.|.|TRBV11-1|TRBJ2-1
TGTGCCAGCAGCTCCGGACAAGGGCTCGATGAGCAGTTCTTC
CASSSGQGLDEQFF
>.|.|TRBV11-2|TRBJ2-7
TGTGCCAGCAGCGCGCGAGGGGGGGTCGAGCAGTACTTC
CASSARGGVEQYF
>.|TRBD1|TRBV3-1/TRBV3-2|TRBJ1-6
TGTGCCAGCAGCCAGGGACAGAATAATTCACCCCTCCACTTT
CASSQGQNNSPLHF
>.|.|TRBV3-1/TRBV3-2|TRBJ2-3
TGTGCCAGCAGCCAGGGCACCACCTGGAGCGGGAGCACAGATACGCAGTATTTT
CASSQGTTWSGSTDTQYF
>.|.|TRBV7-2|TRBJ2-2
TGTGCCAGCAGCTTAGTTGGGGCAACCGGGGAGCTGTTTTTT
CASSLVGATGELFF
>.|TRBD2|TRBV27|TRBJ2-1
TGTGCCAGCAGTTTACGGCGGGAGGGCCATGAGCAGTTCTTC
CASSLRREGHEQFF
>.|.|TRBV30|TRBJ2-7
TGTGCCTGGAGTGGAATGGGCCCATCCGCCTACGAGCAGTACTTC
CAWSGMGPSAYEQYF
>.|TRBD1|TRBV29-1|TRBJ1-1
TGCAGCGCCTTGACAGGGGCTACTGAAGCTTTCTTT
CSALTGATEAFF
>.|TRBD2|TRBV5-1|TRBJ2-1
TGCGCCAGCAGCACACCGGGACTAGCGGGACAATCCTACAATGAGCAGTTCTTC
CASSTPGLAGQSYNEQFF
>.|.|TRBV15|TRBJ2-5
TGTGCCACCAGCAGAGATCTGCAGGGATCCGCGGAGACCCAGTACTTC
CATSRDLQGSAETQYF
>.|.|TRBV10-3|TRBJ2-7
TGTGCCATCAGTGAGTCGAAGGACAGATCCTACGAGCAGTACTTC
CAISESKDRSYEQYF
>once|TRBD1|TRBV5-4|TRBJ2-5
TGTGCCAGCAGCTTCACAGGGGGCGAAGAGACCCAGTACTTC
CASSFTGGEETQYF
>.|.|TRBV7-2|TRBJ1-2
TGTGCCAGCAGCTTAGGTGGGGGGGAAAACTATGGCTACACCTTC
CASSLGGGENYGYTF
>.|TRBD2|TRBV7-3|TRBJ2-2
TGTGCCAGCAGCCGGGGAAGCGGGACGAACACCGGGGAGCTGTTTTTT
CASSRGSGTNTGELFF
>once|TRBD1|TRBV7-9|TRBJ1-5
TGTGCCAGCAGCTTAACCGGGACAGAGTATAGCAATCAGCCCCAGCATTTT
CASSLTGTEYSNQPQHF
>.|.|TRBV19|TRBJ1-2
TGTGCCAGTAGCGCCGTCGGGTATGGCTACACCTTC
CASSAVGYGYTF
>.|TRBD1|TRBV27|TRBJ2-7
TGTGCCAGCAGTTTATCGGGGACAGTCTACGAGCAGTACTTC
CASSLSGTVYEQYF
>.|.|TRBV2|TRBJ2-1
TGTGCCAGCAGACTTAGCTTGTTCACGGGTGAGCAGTTCTTC
CASRLSLFTGEQFF
>.|TRBD2|TRBV4-1|TRBJ2-7
TGCGCCAGCAGCCCCGGACTAGCGGGAGCGTGGGAGCAGTACTTC
CASSPGLAGAWEQYF
>.|TRBD2|TRBV6-5|TRBJ2-7
TGTGCCAGCAGAGTAGCGGGAGGGGGCTACGAGCAGTACTTC
CASRVAGGGYEQYF
>.|.|TRBV25-1|TRBJ1-4
TGTGCCAGCAGTGAACAGGGCATTGATGAAAAACTGTTTTTT
CASSEQGIDEKLFF
>.|TRBD2|TRBV7-2|TRBJ2-3
TGTGCCAGCAGCCCAAGCGGCTATCGGTCGGGAGGACTGTACACGCAGTATTTT
CASSPSGYRSGGLYTQYF
>.|TRBD2|TRBV3-1/TRBV3-2|TRBJ2-1
TGTGCCAGCAGCCAGCGACTAGCTCGTCACAATGAGCAGTTCTTC
CASSQRLARHNEQFF
>.|TRBD1|TRBV6-5|TRBJ2-2
TGTGCCAGCAGGGACAGGGCCACCGGGGAGCTGTTTTTT
CASRDRATGELFF
>.|.|TRBV24-1|TRBJ2-1
TGTGCCACCAGTGATTGGCAAGGGGCCGAGCAGTTCTTC
CATSDWQGAEQFF
>few|.|TRBV30|TRBJ1-3
TGTGCCTGGAGCGGGGGGTTAGGGGTCTTTACTGGAAACACCATATATTTT
CAWSGGLGVFTGNTIYF
>.|TRBD1|TRBV5-6|TRBJ1-2
TGTGCCAGCAGCAGATTCCAGGGGGCTAAGGGCTACACCTTC
CASSRFQGAKGYTF
>.|TRBD1|TRBV30|TRBJ2-5
TGTGCCTGGACTCCTACAGGGGTGGCCGAGACCCAGTACTTC
CAWTPTGVAETQYF
>.|TRBD2|TRBV18|TRBJ2-4
TGTGCCAGCTCACCTAGGGCTAGCGGGAGCGGTGCCAAAAACATTCAGTACTTC
CASSPRASGSGAKNIQYF
>.|TRBD1|TRBV4-1|TRBJ2-7
TGCGCCAGCAGCCAAGATCTTTCAGTCCGGGACAGGGGATTCTCCTACGAGCAGTACTTC
CASSQDLSVRDRGFSYEQYF
>.|.|TRBV30|TRBJ2-1
TGTGCCTGGAGTGGAGTACCCAGGGATGAGCAGTTCTTC
CAWSGVPRDEQFF
>.|.|TRBV4-2|TRBJ2-1
TGTGCCAGCAGCCAGCACAAGATGTCAACTAGTTCCTACAATGAGCAGTTCTTC
CASSQHKMSTSSYNEQFF
>once|TRBD1|TRBV6-5|TRBJ1-6
TGTGCCAGCAGTTATGACAGGGAAAATTCACCCCTCCACTTT
CASSYDRENSPLHF
>.|.|TRBV7-3|TRBJ2-2
TGTGCCAGCAGCTTAATCCATAGCAGAGTAAACACCGGGGAGCTGTTTTTT
CASSLIHSRVNTGELFF
>.|.|TRBV7-2|TRBJ2-3
TGTGCCAGCAGCTCGAAATCACAGCGGACGGGGGATACGCAGTATTTT
CASSSKSQRTGDTQYF
>.|TRBD1|TRBV11-2|TRBJ2-3
TGTGCCAGCAGCTCGGGACAGATCACAGATACGCAGTATTTT
CASSSGQITDTQYF
>once|.|TRBV18|TRBJ1-2
TGTGCCAGCTCTCAAGAAAGCAGGGGACGTGGCTACACCTTC
CASSQESRGRGYTF
>.|TRBD2|TRBV5-1|TRBJ2-7
TGCGCCAGCAGCTTGGCCAGGATTAGCGGGAGATCCGAGCAGTACTTC
CASSLARISGRSEQYF
>.|.|TRBV30|TRBJ2-2
TGTGCCTGGAGTGTAGCCGCCGGCGGGGAGCTGTTTTTT
CAWSVAAGGELFF
>.|TRBD1|TRBV9|TRBJ2-1
TGTGCCAGCAGCGAAACAGGGGACGAGCAGTTCTTC
CASSETGDEQFF
>once|.|TRBV3-1/TRBV3-2|TRBJ1-3
TGTGCCAGCAGCCAAGGAGGGATAGGAAACACCATATATTTT
CASSQGGIGNTIYF
>.|TRBD2|TRBV5-1|TRBJ2-1
TGCGCCAGCAGCCGGACTAGCGGGGAACGAACCGAGCAGTTCTTC
CASSRTSGERTEQFF
>.|.|TRBV5-1|TRBJ2-5
TGCGCCAGCAGCCCCGGGGAGGGGGAACAAGAGACCCAGTACTTC
CASSPGEGEQETQYF
>few|TRBD1|TRBV6-5|TRBJ1-4
TGTGCCAGCAGCCGGGACAGGGGGACTGAAAAACTGTTTTTT
CASSRDRGTEKLFF
>.|.|TRBV19|TRBJ1-2
TGTGCCAGTAGTATAGCAGGGCGCAGCTTCTATGGCTACACCTTC
CASSIAGRSFYGYTF